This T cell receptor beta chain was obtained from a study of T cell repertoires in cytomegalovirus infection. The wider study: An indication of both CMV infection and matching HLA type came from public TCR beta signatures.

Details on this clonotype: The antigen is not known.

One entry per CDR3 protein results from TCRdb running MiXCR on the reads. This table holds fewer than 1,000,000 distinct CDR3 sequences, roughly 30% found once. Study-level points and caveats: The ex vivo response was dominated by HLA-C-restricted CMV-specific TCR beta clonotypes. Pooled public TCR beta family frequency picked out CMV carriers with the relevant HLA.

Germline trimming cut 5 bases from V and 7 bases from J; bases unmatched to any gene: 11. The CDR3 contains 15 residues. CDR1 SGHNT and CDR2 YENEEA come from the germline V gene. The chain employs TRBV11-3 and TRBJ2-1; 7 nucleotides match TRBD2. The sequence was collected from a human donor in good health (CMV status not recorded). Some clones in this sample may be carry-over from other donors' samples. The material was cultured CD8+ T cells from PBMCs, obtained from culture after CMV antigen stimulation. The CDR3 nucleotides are TGTGCCAGCAGCCCCAGGGAAGCGGGGCCAAATGAGCAGTTCTTC. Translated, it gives CASSPREAGPNEQFF.